A single sample is the source of the 28 T cell receptor beta chains below, sequenced in a study of T cell repertoires in cytomegalovirus infection. In TCRdb, the reads were re-called with MiXCR into one record per CDR3 protein. The sample contains about 890,000 distinct CDR3 sequences, 31% of which appear only once. Their target antigens are unknown. The source was cultured CD8+ T cells from PBMCs, collected from culture after CMV antigen stimulation. The receptors were gathered from a human donor in good health (CMV status not recorded). Some clones in this sample may be carry-over from other donors' samples.

The genes are TRBV3-1 and TRBJ2-3; maybe TRBD2 (6 bases). V lost 0 bases to trimming and J lost 1 base, with 17 bases between them. The CDR3 contains 18 residues. CDR1 LGHDT and CDR2 YNNKEL come from the germline V gene (reference sequence). CDR3 coding DNA: TGTGCCAGCAGCCAAGATAGACGACTAGAGGATGGCACAGATACGCAGTATTTT. Encoded protein: CASSQDRRLEDGTDTQYF.

The rearrangement joins TRBV12-3 or TRBV12-4 to TRBJ2-1; 9 nucleotides align to TRBD1. Losses at the gene ends were 8 bases for V and 5 bases for J; bases not matched to a gene: 7. The CDR3 covers 14 residues. CDR3 coding DNA: TGTGCCAGCTCAGGGGACAGGGAGAACAATGAGCAGTTCTTC. Translation: CASSGDRENNEQFF.

This clonotype came up a few times. The chain has TRBV10-3 and TRBJ1-2; possible D gene TRBD1, 5 bases. Between the trimmed V and J ends, which lost 3 bases and 3 bases, there was a span of 14 bases. The CDR3 is 15 residues long. Germline CDR1 reads ENHRY; CDR2 reads SYGVKD. The CDR3 sequence is CAISEGEMPDYGYTF. CDR3 DNA sequence: TGTGCCATCAGTGAAGGGGAGATGCCCGACTATGGCTACACCTTC.

This chain joins TRBV6-2 or TRBV6-3 and TRBJ1-5; D may be TRBD1 (5 bases). Germline V CDR1 and CDR2: MNHEY, SVGEGT. This CDR3 has 16 residues. V was trimmed by 0 bases and J by 6 bases, leaving 15 bases between them. In DNA, the CDR3 is TGTGCCAGCAGTTACTCGATGGAGGGGAGCGGTCAGCCCCAGCATTTT. It encodes CASSYSMEGSGQPQHF.

This clonotype has a count of ten or more. The rearrangement links TRBV27 to TRBJ1-2, with D unresolved. V lost 6 bases, J lost 6 bases, and 14 bases lay in between. Germline CDR1 reads MNHEY; CDR2 reads SMNVEV (reference sequence). This CDR3 has 13 residues. Here the CDR3 DNA reads TGTGCCAGCAGCCTTAGCCTGTTCGATGGCTACACCTTC. This gives the protein CASSLSLFDGYTF.

The chain couples TRBV28 to TRBJ2-1; D may be TRBD2 (7 bases). Trimming took off 7 bases at V and 7 bases at J, with 17 bases between the two ends. The CDR3 has 14 amino acids. Germline CDR1 MDHEN, CDR2 SYDVKM. The CDR3 DNA reads as TGTGCCAGCACCTGGGGGGGGGCGGAAAATGAGCAGTTCTTC. This encodes CASTWGGAENEQFF.

For the CDR3, the DNA is TGTGCCAGCAGCCAAGCCAGCGGGGGGTCCGGGGAGCTGTTTTTT. Encoded protein: CASSQASGGSGELFF. The J gene is TRBJ2-2, the V gene TRBV4-2, with TRBD2 matching 9 bases. J was trimmed by 6 bases and V by 1 base; bases with no gene match: 3. Germline CDR1 LGHNA, CDR2 YNFKEQ. CDR3 size: 15 residues.

This rearrangement joins TRBV19 to TRBJ1-2; 9 positions match TRBD1. Losses at the gene ends were 5 bases for V and 4 bases for J; bases not matched to a gene: 8. This CDR3 is 15 amino acids long. CDR1 LNHDA and CDR2 SQIVND come from the germline V gene (reference sequence). The CDR3 loop reads CASSVGTGSGYGYTF. DNA of the CDR3: TGTGCCAGTAGTGTCGGGACAGGGTCCGGCTATGGCTACACCTTC.

This sequence joins TRBV27 and TRBJ1-5; TRBD1 is a possible D gene (6 bases). With 2 bases removed from V and 11 bases from J, the gap between germline ends came to 13 bases. The CDR3 totals 13 residues. Germline V gene sequence: CDR1 MNHEY, CDR2 SMNVEV (reference sequence). CDR3 amino acids: CASSLGGSQSQHF. In DNA form, the CDR3 reads TGTGCCAGCAGTTTAGGGGGCAGCCAGTCCCAGCATTTT.

This clonotype was counted a few times. The gene calls are TRBV10-3 and TRBJ1-1; no definite D call. Looked up from germline, CDR1 is ENHRY and CDR2 is SYGVKD. V was cut by 0 bases and J by 0 bases, with 11 bases left in between. CDR3 length: 16 residues. The CDR3, as DNA: TGTGCCATCAGTGAGTCGACAAGGGCCGTGAACACTGAAGCTTTCTTT. Translated: CAISESTRAVNTEAFF.

This clonotype was observed a few times. This rearrangement joins TRBV27 to TRBJ2-6; no firm D call. The CDR3 runs 13 residues. CDR1 is MNHEY and CDR2 is SMNVEV in the germline V gene (reference sequence). Deletions cut 6 bases from V and 1 base from J, with 4 bases between. CDR3 residues: CASRESGANVLTF. Here the CDR3 DNA reads TGTGCCAGCAGGGAGTCTGGGGCCAACGTCCTGACTTTC.

The V call is TRBV13, the J call TRBJ2-3; D not certain. This CDR3 contains 15 residues. Trimming took 3 bases from V and 1 from J, leaving 11 bases between them. CDR1 PRHDT and CDR2 FYEKMQ come from the germline V gene (reference sequence). The CDR3 DNA is TGTGCCAGCAGCTTGGGCATTCTTGGCACAGATACGCAGTATTTT. As protein: CASSLGILGTDTQYF.

This chain links TRBV7-2 with TRBJ1-5, with 11 nucleotides matching TRBD1. The ends lost 5 bases at V and 4 bases at J; junction bases unmatched: 7. Per germline, CDR1 SGHTA and CDR2 FQGNSA. This CDR3 is 16 amino acids long. CDR3 in amino acids: CASSLNRDRGNQPQHF. The CDR3 DNA follows: TGTGCCAGCAGCCTCAACCGGGACAGGGGGAATCAGCCCCAGCATTTT.

This clonotype was seen more than once but under ten times. CDR3 coding DNA: TGTGCCAGCAGTTTGGCGGGTCCGGGGGAGCAGTACTTC. Translating it yields CASSLAGPGEQYF. The genes are TRBV27 and TRBJ2-7; D is possibly TRBD2 (5 bases). The CDR3 contains 13 residues. The ends were cut back, 3 bases at V and 7 bases at J, with 13 bases in the middle. In germline, CDR1 is MNHEY, CDR2 SMNVEV (reference sequence).

Comments on this clonotype: The missing conserved phenylalanine or tryptophan at the end of this CDR3 makes a read error likely. This rearrangement joins TRBV27 to TRBJ1-6, with 7 positions matching TRBD1. After removal of 5 bases from V and 4 bases from J, the junction contained 8 bases not matched to a gene. Looked up from germline, CDR1 is MNHEY and CDR2 is SMNVEV (reference sequence). The CDR3 length is 16 residues. The CDR3 nucleotides are TGTGCCAGCAGTCCCGGGGACAGCCGTTATAATTCACCCCTCCACATT. Its translation: CASSPGDSRYNSPLHI.

This sequence joins TRBV7-6 and TRBJ2-5; no reliable D call. The CDR3 spans 11 residues. Trimming removed 1 base from V and 11 bases from J, with 8 bases in between. Germline CDR1 reads SGHVS; CDR2 reads FNYEAQ. The CDR3 nucleotides read TGTGCCAGCAGCTTAGGAGTGGCTCAGTACTTC. Its translation: CASSLGVAQYF.

The chain recombines TRBV7-6 with TRBJ2-2; TRBD2 might be the D (6 bases). Per the germline V gene, CDR1 is SGHVS and CDR2 is FNYEAQ. This CDR3 spans 16 amino acids. Trimming took off 9 bases at V and 0 bases at J, with 17 bases between the two ends. The CDR3 region is CARSLEAGANTGELFF. In DNA form, the CDR3 reads TGTGCCAGGAGCCTAGAAGCGGGCGCGAACACCGGGGAGCTGTTTTTT.

The sample holds many counts of this clonotype. The chain carries TRBV12-3 or TRBV12-4 and TRBJ2-7; 9 nucleotides line up with TRBD1. V lost 5 bases and J lost 3; bases outside the gene matches: 8. The CDR3 covers 15 residues. The CDR3 DNA follows: TGTGCCAGCAGTGACCGGGACAGGGTCCTCTACGAGCAGTACTTC. As protein: CASSDRDRVLYEQYF.

The rearrangement joins TRBV19 to TRBJ1-1; TRBD1 matches 9 bases. The V gene end was trimmed by 5 bases and the J gene end by 0 bases; junction bases not matched to a gene: 7. Per the germline V gene, CDR1 is LNHDA and CDR2 is SQIVND (reference sequence). This CDR3 region has 16 residues. CDR3 bases: TGTGCCAGTAGTCTGGGACAGGGAGTAATGAACACTGAAGCTTTCTTT. Translation gives CASSLGQGVMNTEAFF. Looking up the rest from reference TRBV19 and TRBJ1-1 gives the full variable domain: DGGITQSPKYLFRKEGQNVTLSCEQNLNHDAMYWYRQDPGQGLRLIYYSQIVNDFQKGDIAEGYSVSREKKESFPLTVTSAQKNPTAFYLCASSLGQGVMNTEAFFGQGTRLTVV.

This clonotype was observed at least ten times. This chain's CDR3 is CASRDSGTGNEQYV. The CDR3 nucleotides are TGTGCCAGCAGAGATTCCGGGACAGGGAACGAGCAGTACGTC. V gene TRBV7-8 combines with J gene TRBJ2-7; 9 bases align to TRBD1. V was pared by 6 bases and J by 5 bases, with 8 bases of the junction left unmatched. This CDR3 has 14 residues. Germline-derived CDR1 and CDR2 are SGHVS and FQNEAQ.

The chain links TRBV6-6 to TRBJ2-1; TRBD2 matches 10 bases. With 0 bases clipped from V and 7 bases from J, the junction kept 3 bases outside the gene matches. Germline V gene lookup returns CDR1 MNHNY and CDR2 SVGAGI (reference sequence). This CDR3 is 15 amino acids long. DNA of the CDR3: TGTGCCAGCAGTTACTCCCTAGCGGGGGAAAATGAGCAGTTCTTC. As protein: CASSYSLAGENEQFF.

The sample holds a few counts of this clonotype. The chain carries TRBV27 and TRBJ2-7; 7 nucleotides agree with TRBD1. Trimming cost V 5 bases and J 4 bases; bases outside gene matches: 11. This CDR3 spans 15 amino acids. Germline-derived CDR1 and CDR2 are MNHEY and SMNVEV (reference sequence). The CDR3 sequence: CASSPPGQRNYEQYF. In nucleotides, the CDR3 is TGTGCCAGCAGTCCTCCGGGACAGAGAAATTACGAGCAGTACTTC.

For this clonotype: Given a much more abundant clone one base away, this may be a read error. J is TRBJ2-2 and V is TRBV5-4; possibly TRBD1 for D (6 bases). The CDR3 runs 13 residues. Per the germline V gene, CDR1 is SGHNT and CDR2 is YYREEE (reference sequence). This CDR3 is CASSPRDTEELFF. As DNA, the CDR3 is TGTGCCAGCAGCCCCCGGGACACCGAGGAGCTGTTTTTT.

In its sample, this clonotype was seen a few times. The CDR3 DNA is TGTGCCAGCAGCATAGACCAGTACAATGAGCAGTTCTTC. It translates to CASSIDQYNEQFF. The rearrangement uses TRBV6-5 and TRBJ2-1; the D is unclear. The CDR3 spans 13 residues. V lost 6 bases, J lost 4 bases, and 10 bases lay in between. Germline lookup yields CDR1 MNHEY and CDR2 SVGAGI.

This clonotype was picked up a small number of times. The V call is TRBV6-6, the J call TRBJ1-6, with D perhaps matching TRBD1 (5 bases). Germline-derived CDR1 and CDR2 are MNHNY and SVGAGI (reference sequence). The CDR3 length is 13 residues. V lost 4 bases to trimming and J lost 10 bases, with 11 bases between them. The CDR3 nucleotides read TGTGCCAGCAGTTCGTTCGGGGGGTCACCCCTCCACTTT. Amino acid sequence: CASSSFGGSPLHF.

This clonotype is a singleton in its sample. CDR3 coding DNA: TGCAGCGTTGAAGGGGACCTCTCCTACAATGAGCAGTTCTTC. It specifies CSVEGDLSYNEQFF. The rearrangement links TRBV29-1 to TRBJ2-1; the D gene could be TRBD1 or TRBD2 (5 bases each). The CDR3 spans 14 residues. Germline CDR1 and CDR2: SQVTM and ANQGSEA. V lost 1 base and J 0 bases, leaving 7 bases between the germline ends.

Notes on this clonotype: Mismatch with germline at one junction end may stem from a read error. The chain links TRBV6-1 to TRBJ2-1, with TRBD2 identical over 12 bases. Germline values: CDR1 MNHNS, CDR2 SASEGT. The CDR3 runs 17 residues. CDR3 in amino acids: CASNEKGLAGGVNEQFF. CDR3 nucleotides: TGTGCCAGCAATGAAAAAGGTCTAGCGGGGGGGGTCAATGAGCAGTTCTTC.

This clonotype has ten or more counts. The chain carries TRBV7-3 and TRBJ1-5; D is unresolved. CDR1 is SGHTA, CDR2 FQGTGA, per germline. Trimming took off 5 bases at V and 4 bases at J, with 12 bases between the two ends. This CDR3 is 14 amino acids long. CDR3 in DNA: TGTGCCAGCAGCCCTACATTGAGTAATCAGCCCCAGCATTTT. Its protein product is CASSPTLSNQPQHF.